This TCR beta chain was profiled in a study of somatic mutations in cytotoxic T cells in rheumatoid arthritis (dated by TCRdb to 2016 to 2017). Turning to the overall study: Some T-cell populations stained with V beta antibodies were sorted by flow on a FACSAria II or Sony SH800 to nearly 100% purity, with sorted V beta1+ cells additionally subjected to TCRB sequencing. The median ages of the patient and control groups were essentially identical. In newly diagnosed rheumatoid arthritis without treatment, the study examined if expanded CD8+ T-cell clones harbor somatic mutations, relying on TCRB deep sequencing to characterize clonality. For roughly 61 rheumatoid arthritis patients and more than 15 healthy controls, TCRB deep sequencing was carried out.

TCRB CDR3 sequencing used the immunoSEQ assay on genomic DNA. The authors processed their data as follows. Only productive TCRB rearrangements were included in the analyses. Defining a clone by its unique TCRB CDR3 sequence, the study calculated clonality as a productive clonality index derived from Shannon entropy. Repertoire overlap for a pair of samples was computed from each clone's template counts relative to total templates per sample. V-gene usage from TCRB sequencing and V-gene usage measured by flow cytometry were correlated (Spearman r of approximately 0.66). This is the immuneACCESS table as TCRdb keeps it, with only in-frame sequences that have V and J called. A part of the clones is gone; compared with another copy, unresolved V genes explain less than half, and the rest is unexplained. V and J calls plus clone size are reproduced from that table; the DNA served to infer D and trimming. The sample profile shows tens of thousands of clones; approximately 84% of them were found once. The ten top clones hold roughly 3.2% of the sample.

As to this clone: Its antigen target is currently unknown. No much larger clonotype is one base removed from it; base qualities were not supplied.

The 15 to 20 healthy controls were blood donors whose buffy coats were used; they had a median age of about 51 years (range about 21-70), and more than 45% were female. CD4+ and CD8+ cells were isolated by positive magnetic bead selection on an AutoMACS, and purity was checked by flow cytometry. Ficoll-Paque PLUS density gradient separation was used to isolate peripheral blood mononuclear cells. DNA was extracted from CD4-enriched, CD8-enriched or PBMC samples with Nucleospin Tissue or Tissue XS kits and quantified with a Qubit 2.0 fluorometer. Here V drops 3 bases and J drops 9 bases, and the junction holds 5 bases not matched to any gene. The CDR3 has 14 amino acids, counting the end cysteine and phenylalanine. The read is trimmed to its CDR3 DNA, 42 bases read in frame from base 1. From the germline V gene (reference sequence), CDR1 is PRHDT and CDR2 is FYEKMQ. What the study reported, not specific to this receptor: Viral specificity could not be ruled out by absence from virus-specific databases, and the antigen targets of the expanded CD8+ clones remained unknown. The slight TRBV07 underrepresentation in patients was not adjusted for multiple comparisons. There was no significant difference in CD8+ T-cell clonality between rheumatoid arthritis patients and age-matched healthy controls. CD8+ clonality increased with age in patients (Spearman r ~ 0.47) but not in healthy controls. In about an eighth of the roughly 60 patients the largest CD8+ clone exceeded 20% of CD8+ cells, and several identical CD8+ TCRB sequences were shared between blood and synovial fluid.

Recombination connected TRBV13 to TRBJ2-7; TRBD2 fits 13 bases in the junction. The clonotype originates from a middle-aged man in good health. Sequenced input: CD8+ T cells sorted from blood. Here is the DNA: TGTGCCAGCAGCTTCCGGACTAGCGGGAGCGCGCAGTACTTC. It translates to CASSFRTSGSAQYF.